Listed below are T cell receptor beta chains from one sample, sequenced in a study of patients and donors after allogeneic stem cell transplantation. TCRdb itself ran the RT-PCR reads through MiXCR, one entry per CDR3 protein. The top ten clones hold approximately 10% of a sample with approximately 200,000 distinct CDR3 sequences, more than 35% of them seen once. The sample taken for sequencing was blood, either unsorted or a sorted T cell fraction (not recorded which). The receptors were sampled from a human donor who was either an allogeneic HSCT recipient or a stem cell or donor lymphocyte infusion donor (not recorded which). It is not recorded whose cells these are; they may come from a transplant donor. Both conserved end residues are part of each CDR3. Fields, in order: CDR3 protein, J gene, V gene, CDR3 length.

CASSSTHSGNTIYF,TRBJ1-3,TRBV7-2,14
CASSSTGNQPQHF,TRBJ1-5,TRBV7-9,13
CASSPVPGNQPQHF,TRBJ1-5,TRBV12-3/TRBV12-4,14
CASSFGPWGTDTQYF,TRBJ2-3,TRBV5-5,15
CASSSSSRGETEAFF,TRBJ1-1,TRBV18,15
CASSLGAVNTIYF,TRBJ1-3,TRBV12-3/TRBV12-4,13
CASSPGQGAWYGYTF,TRBJ1-2,TRBV5-1,15
CASSPRQGSTGELFF,TRBJ2-2,TRBV18,15
CASSLAAGLGDNEQFF,TRBJ2-1,TRBV5-1,16
CASSYRGNAEAFF,TRBJ1-1,TRBV5-4,13
CASSPGGYQPQHF,TRBJ1-5,TRBV5-5,13
CASSFRNSPLHF,TRBJ1-6,TRBV27,12
CSARPGLAGSYEQYF,TRBJ2-7,TRBV20-1,15
CASSPNSHSNQPQHF,TRBJ1-5,TRBV18,15
CASSSQGTGQTDTEAFF,TRBJ1-1,TRBV12-3/TRBV12-4,17
CASSSQGAGNEQFF,TRBJ2-1,TRBV12-3/TRBV12-4,14
CAWSAYGGQGDGYTF,TRBJ1-2,TRBV30,15
CASSLVAGTLNTEAFF,TRBJ1-1,TRBV5-5,16
CASTGRGEIGEKLFF,TRBJ1-4,TRBV5-1,15
CASRRQGQGYEQYF,TRBJ2-7,TRBV27,14
CSVEQDGGGNIQYF,TRBJ2-4,TRBV29-1,14
CASSVQASRTEAFF,TRBJ1-1,TRBV28,14
CASRRGAEGYTF,TRBJ1-2,TRBV27,12
CASSQSRVENEQFF,TRBJ2-1,TRBV18,14
CSVQRGQGNGYTF,TRBJ1-2,TRBV29-1,13
CAIDLRDRAVDTQYF,TRBJ2-3,TRBV7-9,15
CASSMGQLNTEAFF,TRBJ1-1,TRBV12-3/TRBV12-4,14
CASSYIGSPYGYTF,TRBJ1-2,TRBV28,14
CASSLVGGSEAFF,TRBJ1-1,TRBV5-6,13
CASSLIQGYAHTEAFF,TRBJ1-1,TRBV28,16
CASSPQRGPLNTEAFF,TRBJ1-1,TRBV18,16
CASSALAASTDTQYF,TRBJ2-3,TRBV9,15
CASSRPGQIYGYTF,TRBJ1-2,TRBV5-5,14
CASSFPPSGGGNEQFF,TRBJ2-1,TRBV28,16
CASSPGAGLGSYGYTF,TRBJ1-2,TRBV7-2,16
CASSELDNRYNSPLHF,TRBJ1-6,TRBV6-1,16
CAISEQGNSPLHF,TRBJ1-6,TRBV10-3,13
CASSLGGRAEAFF,TRBJ1-1,TRBV12-3/TRBV12-4,13
CASSPGHLNSPLHF,TRBJ1-6,TRBV18,14
CASTQGGNSPLHF,TRBJ1-6,TRBV6-5,13
CASSLEGQINQPQHF,TRBJ1-5,TRBV5-8,15
CASSHRRGGYTF,TRBJ1-2,TRBV27,12
CASSSRESGNTIYF,TRBJ1-3,TRBV12-3/TRBV12-4,14
CASSQDLGQGIGYGYTF,TRBJ1-2,TRBV4-2,17
CASSTTGLETQYF,TRBJ2-5,TRBV12-3/TRBV12-4,13